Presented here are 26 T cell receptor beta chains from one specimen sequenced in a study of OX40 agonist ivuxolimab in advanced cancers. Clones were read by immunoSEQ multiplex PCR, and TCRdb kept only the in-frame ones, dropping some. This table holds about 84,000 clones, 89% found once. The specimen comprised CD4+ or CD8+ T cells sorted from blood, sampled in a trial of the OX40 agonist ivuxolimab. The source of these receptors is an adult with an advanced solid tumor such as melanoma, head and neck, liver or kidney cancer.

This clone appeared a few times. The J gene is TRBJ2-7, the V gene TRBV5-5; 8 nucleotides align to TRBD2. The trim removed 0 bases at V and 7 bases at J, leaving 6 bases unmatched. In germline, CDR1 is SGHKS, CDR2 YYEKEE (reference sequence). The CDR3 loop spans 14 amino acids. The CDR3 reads CASSLEQRGREQYF. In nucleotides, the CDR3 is TGTGCCAGCAGCTTGGAACAGCGGGGGAGGGAGCAGTACTTC.

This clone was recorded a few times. CDR3 protein: CASSLEGRNQPQHF. CDR3 coding DNA: TGTGCCAGCAGCTTAGAGGGGCGCAATCAGCCCCAGCATTTT. The rearrangement uses TRBV7-3 and TRBJ1-5; D is possibly TRBD1 (5 bases). Germline assignment: CDR1 SGHTA and CDR2 FQGTGA. The CDR3 covers 14 residues. V was pared by 2 bases and J by 2 bases, with 7 bases between.

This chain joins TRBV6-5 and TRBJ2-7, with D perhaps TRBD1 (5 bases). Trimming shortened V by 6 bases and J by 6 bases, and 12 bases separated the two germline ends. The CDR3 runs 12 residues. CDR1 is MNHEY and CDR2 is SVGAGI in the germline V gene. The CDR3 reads CASRGDGSEQYV. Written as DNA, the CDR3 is TGTGCCAGCAGAGGGGATGGAAGCGAGCAGTACGTC.

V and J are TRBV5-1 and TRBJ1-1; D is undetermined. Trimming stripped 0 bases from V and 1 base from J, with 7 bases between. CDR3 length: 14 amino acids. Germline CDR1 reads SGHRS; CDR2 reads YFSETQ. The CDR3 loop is CASSLGAGNTEAFF. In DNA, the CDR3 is TGCGCCAGCAGCTTGGGGGCAGGGAACACTGAAGCTTTCTTT.

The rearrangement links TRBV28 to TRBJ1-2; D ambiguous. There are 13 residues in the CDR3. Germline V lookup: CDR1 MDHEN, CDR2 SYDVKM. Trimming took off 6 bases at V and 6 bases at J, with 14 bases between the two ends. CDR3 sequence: CASRVFRQDGYTF. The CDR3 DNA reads TGTGCCAGCAGGGTATTCAGGCAAGATGGCTACACCTTC.

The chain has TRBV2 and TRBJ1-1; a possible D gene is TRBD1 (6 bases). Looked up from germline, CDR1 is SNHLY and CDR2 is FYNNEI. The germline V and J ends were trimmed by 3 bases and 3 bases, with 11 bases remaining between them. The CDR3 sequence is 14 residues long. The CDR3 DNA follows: TGTGCCAGCAGTGATTTAGGGGGGGACACTGAAGCTTTCTTT. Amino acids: CASSDLGGDTEAFF.

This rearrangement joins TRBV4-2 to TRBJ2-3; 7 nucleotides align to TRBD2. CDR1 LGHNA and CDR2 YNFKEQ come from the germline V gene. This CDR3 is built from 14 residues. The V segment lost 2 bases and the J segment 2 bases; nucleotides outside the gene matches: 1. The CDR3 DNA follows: TGTGCCAGCAGCCAAAGCGGGAACACAGATACGCAGTATTTT. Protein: CASSQSGNTDTQYF.

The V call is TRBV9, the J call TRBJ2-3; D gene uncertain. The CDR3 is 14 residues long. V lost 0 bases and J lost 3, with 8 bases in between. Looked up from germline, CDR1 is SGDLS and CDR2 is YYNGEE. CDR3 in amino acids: CASSVDVGTDTQYF. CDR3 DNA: TGTGCCAGCAGCGTAGATGTGGGAACAGATACGCAGTATTTT.

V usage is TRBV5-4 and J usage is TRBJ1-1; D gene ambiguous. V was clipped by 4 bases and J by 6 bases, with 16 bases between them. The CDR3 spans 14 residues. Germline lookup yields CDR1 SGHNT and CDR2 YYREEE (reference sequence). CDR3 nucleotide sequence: TGTGCCAGCAGCCCGGTCTCAAGGGAATCTGAAGCTTTCTTT. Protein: CASSPVSRESEAFF.

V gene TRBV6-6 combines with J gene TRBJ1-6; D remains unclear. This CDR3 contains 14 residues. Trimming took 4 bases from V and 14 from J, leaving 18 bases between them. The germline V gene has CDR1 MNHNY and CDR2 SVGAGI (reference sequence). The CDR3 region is CASSSQAAILALHF. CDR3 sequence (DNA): TGTGCCAGCAGTTCGCAGGCGGCGATTCTGGCCCTCCACTTT.

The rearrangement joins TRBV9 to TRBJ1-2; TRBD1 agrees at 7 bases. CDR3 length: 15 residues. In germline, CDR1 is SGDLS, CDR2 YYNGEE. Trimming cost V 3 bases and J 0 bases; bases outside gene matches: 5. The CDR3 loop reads CASSARQGTNYGYTF. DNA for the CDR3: TGTGCCAGCAGCGCTAGACAGGGAACTAACTATGGCTACACCTTC.

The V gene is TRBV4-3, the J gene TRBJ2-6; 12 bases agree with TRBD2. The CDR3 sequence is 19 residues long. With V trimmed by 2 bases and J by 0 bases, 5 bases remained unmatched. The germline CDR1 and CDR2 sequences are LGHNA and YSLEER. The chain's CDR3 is CASSQRTSGKSSGANVLTF. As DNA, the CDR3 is TGCGCCAGCAGCCAACGGACTAGCGGGAAGAGCTCTGGGGCCAACGTCCTGACTTTC.

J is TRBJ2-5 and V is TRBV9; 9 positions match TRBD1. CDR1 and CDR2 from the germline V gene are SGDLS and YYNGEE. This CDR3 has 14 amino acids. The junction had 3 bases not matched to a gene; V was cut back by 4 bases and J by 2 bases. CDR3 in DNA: TGTGCCAGCAGCTCCGACAGGGGGCAAGAGACCCAGTACTTC. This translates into CASSSDRGQETQYF.

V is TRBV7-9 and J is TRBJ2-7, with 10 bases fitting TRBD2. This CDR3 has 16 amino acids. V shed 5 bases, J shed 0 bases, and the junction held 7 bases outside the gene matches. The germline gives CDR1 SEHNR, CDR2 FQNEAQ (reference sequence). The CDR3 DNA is TGTGCCAGCAGCGTAGGGACTAGCGCGAGCTCCTACGAGCAGTACTTC. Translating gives CASSVGTSASSYEQYF. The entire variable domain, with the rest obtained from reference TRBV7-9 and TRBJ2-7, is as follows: DTGVSQNPRHKITKRGQNVTFRCDPISEHNRLYWYRQTLGQGPEFLTYFQNEAQLEKSRLLSDRFSAERPKGSFSTLEIQRTEQGDSAMYLCASSVGTSASSYEQYFGPGTRLTVT.

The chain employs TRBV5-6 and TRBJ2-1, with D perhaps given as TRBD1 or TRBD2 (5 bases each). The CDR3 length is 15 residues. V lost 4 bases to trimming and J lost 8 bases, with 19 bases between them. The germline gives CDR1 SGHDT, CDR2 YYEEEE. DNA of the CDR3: TGTGCCAGCAGCCGGGACGGACCCCGTGGCTATGAGCAGTTCTTC. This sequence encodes CASSRDGPRGYEQFF.

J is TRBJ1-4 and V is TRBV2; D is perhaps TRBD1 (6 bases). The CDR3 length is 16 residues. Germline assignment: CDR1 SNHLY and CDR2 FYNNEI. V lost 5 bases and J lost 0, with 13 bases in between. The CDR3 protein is CASSWSQGATNEKLFF. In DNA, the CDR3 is TGTGCCAGCAGTTGGTCACAGGGCGCAACTAATGAAAAACTGTTTTTT.

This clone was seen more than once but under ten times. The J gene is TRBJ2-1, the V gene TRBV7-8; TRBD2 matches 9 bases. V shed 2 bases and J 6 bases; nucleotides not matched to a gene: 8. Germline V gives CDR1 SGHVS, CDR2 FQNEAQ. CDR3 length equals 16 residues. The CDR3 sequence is CASSLKVAGGRNEQFF. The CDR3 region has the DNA TGTGCCAGCAGCTTAAAGGTGGCGGGGGGGCGCAATGAGCAGTTCTTC.

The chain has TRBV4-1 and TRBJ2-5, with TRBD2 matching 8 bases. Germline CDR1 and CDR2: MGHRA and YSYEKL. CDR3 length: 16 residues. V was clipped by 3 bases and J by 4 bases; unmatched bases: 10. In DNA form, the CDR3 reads TGCGCCAGCAGCCAGGGCGGGGTGAGCGGGGGAGAGACCCAGTACTTC. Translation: CASSQGGVSGGETQYF.

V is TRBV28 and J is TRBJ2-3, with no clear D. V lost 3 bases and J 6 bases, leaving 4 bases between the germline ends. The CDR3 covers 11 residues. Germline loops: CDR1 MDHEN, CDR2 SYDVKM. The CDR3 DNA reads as TGTGCCAGCAGTTTTGGGGATACGCAGTATTTT. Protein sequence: CASSFGDTQYF.

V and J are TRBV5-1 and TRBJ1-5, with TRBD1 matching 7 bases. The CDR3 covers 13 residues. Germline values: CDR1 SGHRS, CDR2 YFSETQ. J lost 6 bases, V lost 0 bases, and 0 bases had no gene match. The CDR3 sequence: CASSLDRGQPQHF. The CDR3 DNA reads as TGCGCCAGCAGCTTGGACAGGGGTCAGCCCCAGCATTTT.

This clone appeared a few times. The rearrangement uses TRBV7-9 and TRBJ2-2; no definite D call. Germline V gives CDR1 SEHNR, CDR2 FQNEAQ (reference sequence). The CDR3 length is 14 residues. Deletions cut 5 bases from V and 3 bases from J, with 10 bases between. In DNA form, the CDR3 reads TGTGCCAGCAGCCCCGATCGCGACACCGGGGAGCTGTTTTTT. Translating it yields CASSPDRDTGELFF.

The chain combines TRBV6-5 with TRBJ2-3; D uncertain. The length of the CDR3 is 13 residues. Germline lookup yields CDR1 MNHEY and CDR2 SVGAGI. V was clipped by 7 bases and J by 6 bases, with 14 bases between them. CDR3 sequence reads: CASNGASRDTQYF. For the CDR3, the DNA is TGTGCCAGCAACGGAGCGAGCCGCGATACGCAGTATTTT.

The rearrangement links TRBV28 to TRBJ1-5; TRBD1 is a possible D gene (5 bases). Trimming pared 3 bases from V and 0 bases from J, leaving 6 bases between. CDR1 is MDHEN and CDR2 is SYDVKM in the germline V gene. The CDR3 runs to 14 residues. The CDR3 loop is CASSLGLSNQPQHF. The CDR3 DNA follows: TGTGCCAGCAGTTTGGGACTTAGCAATCAGCCCCAGCATTTT.

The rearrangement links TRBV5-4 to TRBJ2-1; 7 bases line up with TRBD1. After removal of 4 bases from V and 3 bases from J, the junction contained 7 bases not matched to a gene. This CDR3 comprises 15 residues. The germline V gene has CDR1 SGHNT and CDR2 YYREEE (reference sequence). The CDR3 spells CASSTPGTDYNEQFF. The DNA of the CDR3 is TGTGCCAGCAGCACCCCCGGGACAGACTACAATGAGCAGTTCTTC.

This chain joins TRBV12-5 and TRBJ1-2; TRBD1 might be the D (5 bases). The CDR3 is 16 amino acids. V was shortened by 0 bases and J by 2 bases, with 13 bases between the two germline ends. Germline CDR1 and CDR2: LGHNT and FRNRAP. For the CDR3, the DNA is TGTGCTAGTGGTTTGGTACACGGGACGGTAAACTATGGCTACACCTTC. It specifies CASGLVHGTVNYGYTF.

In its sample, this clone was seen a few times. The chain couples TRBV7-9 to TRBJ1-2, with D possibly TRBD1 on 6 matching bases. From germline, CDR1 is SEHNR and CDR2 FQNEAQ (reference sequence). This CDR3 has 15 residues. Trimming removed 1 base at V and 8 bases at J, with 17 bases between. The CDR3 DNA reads TGTGCCAGCAGCTTAGAGTTTAGGACAGAATCCGGCTACACCTTC. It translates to CASSLEFRTESGYTF.